This T cell receptor (beta chain) was observed in a study of T-cell reconstitution after alpha-beta-depleted transplantation in children. The library targeted TCRbeta and was prepared with unique molecular identifiers. TCRdb fed the PCR reads into MiXCR, producing one record per CDR3 protein. The table shows some 520,000 distinct CDR3 sequences, with around a third occurring only once. This clonotype showed up just a few times. Losses at the gene ends were 0 bases for V and 0 bases for J; bases not matched to a gene: 4. This CDR3 region has 16 residues. Germline lookup yields CDR1 SGHDT and CDR2 YYEEEE.

Sequenced material: PBMCs from the stem cell graft donor, taken from the stem cell graft. This chain links TRBV5-6 with TRBJ2-5, with 8 bases fitting TRBD1. The source is a human donor who donated a stem cell graft to a child with aplastic anemia. For the CDR3, the DNA is TGTGCCAGCAGCTTGGGGGCAGGGGGCTACCAAGAGACCCAGTACTTC. This translates into CASSLGAGGYQETQYF.